This T cell receptor beta chain derives from a study of Ad26.COV2.S vaccination and SARS-CoV-2 variants (dated by TCRdb to 2020 to 2022). About the investigation overall: Donors in the vaccine arm were drawn from COV1001, a phase I-IIa trial of Ad26.COV2.S in healthy adults that was multicentre, randomized, double-blind and placebo-controlled. Participants in the trial were split at random into five groups of five each, receiving low-dose or high-dose Ad26.COV2.S once or twice, or else placebo on both occasions. The TCR-sequenced set comprised around 30 samples: some 20 Ad26.COV2.S vaccine recipients, 5 placebo recipients and 8 SARS-CoV-2 convalescent individuals. The specificity and breadth of SARS-CoV-2-reactive T cell receptors after Ad26.COV2.S vaccination were assessed by TCRbeta repertoire sequencing. Ad26.COV2.S was given intramuscularly at 5x10^10 or 1x10^11 viral particles, as a single shot or as two shots 56 days apart. Investigators did not know the trial group allocation while performing experiments and assessing outcomes.

General study outcomes and caveats: Spike-specific TCR breadth was higher in Ad26.COV2.S recipients than in placebo recipients (P = 0.0014). Comparing responses between vaccine doses or regimens was not something the study was powered to do. After vaccination, substantial breadth of spike-specific CD8+ and CD4+ T cell responses was reported. The authors noted that total T cell responses may have been underestimated by the TCR breadth and depth analyses. Comparable non-spike TCR breadth was observed between vaccine and placebo recipients, consistent with only spike being contained in the vaccine.

The immunoSEQ Assay was the method used to sequence TCRbeta CDR3 regions. After extraction, genomic DNA underwent amplification by bias-controlled multiplex PCR, followed by high-throughput sequencing. In the source study's methods: To quantify the absolute abundance of each unique TCRbeta CDR3 region, sequences were collapsed and filtered. T cell fraction was estimated by normalization of TCRbeta template counts to usable DNA, with usable DNA being measured through amplification of reference genes present in all nucleated cells. Repertoire TCRs were annotated as SARS-CoV-2-specific when V gene, CDR3 amino acid sequence and J gene were exactly matched to a known reactive TCR set. The reference SARS-CoV-2 TCR set was obtained from MIRA and was filtered for enrichment in COVID-19-positive ImmuneCODE repertoires, whereby public or cross-reactive TCRs were removed. Using the MIRA antigens, annotated TCRs were further analysed by specific ORF or by position within an ORF. Depth was the summed frequency of annotated unique rearrangements, while breadth was defined as annotated unique rearrangements over total unique productive rearrangements. Two-sided Wilcoxon rank-sum tests were applied when comparing TCR breadth between groups. Sourced from immuneACCESS, this table was stored by TCRdb with only in-frame sequences that have V and J called. A share of the clones is absent; for the studies checked, an unresolved V gene accounts for under half, and the remainder has no known explanation. V, J and clone size are those of that table, while D and trimming were read from the DNA. Present in this sample are hundreds of thousands of clones, roughly 90% of which were seen just once. Jointly, the top ten make up roughly 1.5% of the sample.

As regards this clone: Its antigen target is currently unknown. The sample holds no much larger clone one base away, and base qualities are not on file.

Reading the label with the study, this specimen's treatment or condition is: around 19 received Ad26.COV2.S at low or high dose, single or two shots; about 5 received placebo; per-sample allocation not given. Repertoires of vaccine and placebo recipients were sequenced from samples collected on day 63 after the first injection. Cohort 1b enrolled about 25 adults aged 18-55 years at a single site in Boston, USA, between 29 July and 7 August 2020. Ad26.COV2.S was a replication-incompetent adenovirus type 26 vector expressing a prefusion-stabilized SARS-CoV-2 spike protein from the original Wuhan strain. The sequence was obtained from a person between 18 and 59 years old who received the Ad26.COV2.S COVID-19 vaccine or a placebo. The input for sequencing was peripheral blood, taken in a trial of Ad26.COV2.S vaccine versus placebo.

The DNA sequence is TGTGCCAGTAGTCACGGACAGGGCCCTTACGAGCAGTACTTC. Its amino acids are CASSHGQGPYEQYF. Here the chain combines TRBV19 and TRBJ2-7; 8 central nucleotides agree with TRBD1. The CDR3 spans 14 residues, from the cysteine through the phenylalanine. Only CDR3 DNA remains: 42 bases, in frame from the first base. V is cut back by 5 bases and J by 4 bases, with 7 bases in the junction unmatched. Per the germline V gene (reference sequence), LNHDA is the CDR1 and SQIVND is the CDR2.